The 14 T cell receptor beta chains reported below all come from one sample, sequenced in a study of tumor-infiltrating lymphocytes in primary liver carcinoma (dated by TCRdb to 2017 to 2019). TRIzol reagent was used to extract blood RNA from unsorted whole blood, while the DNeasy Blood & Tissue kit provided the germline DNA. TCRdb names Illumina HiSeq 2500 as the instrument used. Using a constant-region primer and ProtoScript II reverse transcriptase, TCRbeta-specific cDNA was reverse-transcribed from 400 to 550 ng total RNA. The TCRbeta libraries were prepared through three rounds of nested multiplex PCR following a slightly modified ARM-PCR procedure. Each of the first two PCR rounds ran for approximately 10 cycles using multiplex TRBV1-TRBV30 forward primers together with a Cbeta reverse primer. TCRdb itself trimmed the public reads at Q25 with fastp, ran MiXCR and retained productive beta chains. CDR3 protein duplicates are merged, each entry listing the most common genes and DNA. This sample has about 310,000 distinct CDR3 sequences in its table, and 50% to 75% of those were observed once. The ten largest clones add up to over 15% of the sample.

Material: peripheral blood. The source is a young woman with primary liver carcinoma and hepatitis B virus infection.

With respect to this clonotype: This may be a read error: a much more frequent sequence differs by one nucleotide. V usage is TRBV14 and J usage is TRBJ1-1; no firm D call. V was clipped by 6 bases and J by 1 base, with 15 bases between them. This CDR3 spans 15 amino acids. CDR1 is SGHDN and CDR2 is FVKESK in the germline V gene. CDR3 residues: CASRPSGRRNTEAFF. The CDR3 bases are TGTGCCAGCAGACCGTCCGGACGGAGGAACACTGAAGCTTTCTTT.

About this clonotype itself: A much larger clone lies a single base off, so this may be a read error. The conserved phenylalanine or tryptophan normally closing the CDR3 is absent here, so this likely arose from a read error. The J gene is TRBJ2-1, the V gene TRBV6-5; 10 bases are shared with TRBD1. Per germline, CDR1 MNHEY and CDR2 SVGAGI. V lost 4 bases and J lost 6; bases outside the gene matches: 3. This CDR3 spans 14 amino acids. CDR3 amino acids: CASSSRTGGNEQFL. The DNA of the CDR3 is TGTGCCAGCAGTTCACGGACAGGGGGCAATGAGCAGTTCTTA.

There are a few counts of this clonotype. The chain couples TRBV23-1 to TRBJ1-2, with D hard to call. TRBV23-1 is designated an ORF whose function remains uncertain. The germline V and J ends were trimmed by 4 bases and 2 bases, with 11 bases remaining between them. The CDR3 runs 14 residues. The CDR3: CASSLCGRNYGYTF. CDR3 coding DNA: TGCGCCAGCAGTCTGTGCGGCAGAAACTATGGCTACACCTTC.

Comments on this clonotype: Since a much larger clone is just one base distant, this may be a read error. This chain connects TRBV29-1 to TRBJ2-3; unclear D gene. The CDR3 loop spans 10 amino acids. The V gene's germline CDR1 is SQVTM and CDR2 ANQGSEA. CDR3 loop: CSVDLDTQCF. As DNA, the CDR3 is TGCAGCGTTGATTTAGATACGCAGTGTTTT.

About this clonotype itself: A much larger clone differs by one base, so this may be a read error. This chain joins TRBV28 and TRBJ2-1, with D perhaps matching TRBD2 (6 bases). CDR1 MDHEN and CDR2 SYDVKM come from the germline V gene. This CDR3 is built from 12 residues. The CDR3 region is CVSSLLGGEQFF. Here the CDR3 DNA reads TGTGTCAGCAGTTTACTGGGGGGTGAGCAGTTCTTC.

CDR3 nucleotide sequence: TGTGCCAGCGGCGAATTTATGGCGGCCCCATCCAAAAACATTCAGTACTTC. Residues: CASGEFMAAPSKNIQYF. The chain recombines TRBV11-3 with TRBJ2-4; unclear D gene. The CDR3 consists of 17 residues. Germline V gives CDR1 SGHNT, CDR2 YENEEA. The V and J ends lost 8 bases and 2 bases respectively, with 22 bases between them.

This clonotype was detected a few times. The V gene is TRBV30, the J gene TRBJ2-7; D is unresolved. V dropped 0 bases and J dropped 3 bases, with 6 bases sitting between them. Per the germline V gene, CDR1 is GTSNPN and CDR2 is SVGIG (reference sequence). This CDR3 contains 12 residues. CDR3 DNA: TGTGCCTGGAGTGTACTTCTCTACGAGCAGTACTTC. Protein sequence: CAWSVLLYEQYF.

In its sample, this clonotype was seen many times. V gene TRBV10-3 combines with J gene TRBJ2-3, with D unclear. The CDR3 spans 12 residues. Trimming pared 2 bases from V and 2 bases from J, leaving 2 bases between. The germline V gene encodes CDR1 ENHRY and CDR2 SYGVKD. CDR3 loop: CAISEATDTQYF. As DNA, the CDR3 is TGTGCCATCAGTGAGGCCACAGATACGCAGTATTTT.

A note on this clonotype: This clone may be a read error of a much larger clone one base away. The rearrangement uses TRBV29-1 and TRBJ2-1; 8 nucleotides line up with TRBD2. CDR1 and CDR2 (germline): SQVTM, ANQGSEA. CDR3 length equals 15 residues. The CDR3 here is CSVNTGLGSDSERFF. DNA of the CDR3: TGCAGCGTTAATACGGGACTAGGGTCAGACAGTGAGCGGTTCTTC.

With respect to this clonotype: One base away lies a much larger clone, so this may be a sequencing read error. The J gene is TRBJ1-2, the V gene TRBV12-3 or TRBV12-4; TRBD1 is a possible D gene (6 bases). CDR3 length: 14 amino acids. The CDR3 reads CAGSRGGVNYGYTF. CDR3 nucleotides: TGTGCCGGCAGTAGAGGGGGGGTAAACTATGGCTACACCTTC.

CDR3 amino acids: CASSKSQRLGDEQFF. The CDR3 region has the DNA TGTGCCAGTAGTAAATCCCAACGGCTAGGGGATGAGCAGTTCTTC. This rearrangement joins TRBV19 to TRBJ2-1; TRBD1 might be the D (5 bases). The CDR3 consists of 15 residues. The germline V and J ends were trimmed by 4 bases and 8 bases, with 18 bases remaining between them. The V gene's germline CDR1 is LNHDA and CDR2 SQIVND (reference sequence).

As for this clonotype: A read error may produce the germline difference seen at one junction end. This chain connects TRBV4-1 to TRBJ1-2, with a tentative D call TRBD1 (5 bases). The germline V gene encodes CDR1 MGHRA and CDR2 YSYEKL. The CDR3 is 15 residues long. The CDR3 DNA reads as TGCACCAGCAGCCACTCCACCGGGACCTCGGCCCGCTACACCTTC. Protein sequence: CTSSHSTGTSARYTF.

This clonotype showed up many times. The chain has TRBV6-1 and TRBJ2-1; D is unclear. Per germline, CDR1 MNHNS and CDR2 SASEGT. The ends were cut back, 8 bases at V and 7 bases at J, with 24 bases in the middle. This CDR3 spans 16 amino acids. This chain's CDR3 is CASHTKRPDPRNEQFF. In DNA, the CDR3 is TGTGCCAGCCACACCAAAAGACCGGATCCGAGGAATGAGCAGTTCTTC.

V gene TRBV28 combines with J gene TRBJ1-4; 9 bases agree with TRBD1. Germline V gene sequence: CDR1 MDHEN, CDR2 SYDVKM. CDR3 length: 16 amino acids. Trimming took 2 bases from V and 10 from J; bases not matched to a gene: 11. The CDR3 region has the DNA TGTGCCAGCAGTTTACCACCGGGACAGGGTTTTGGAAAACTGTTTTTT. Protein product: CASSLPPGQGFGKLFF.